A selection of T cell receptor beta chains follows, all from one sample in a study of shared clonotypes between healthy human individuals. Generated by immunoSEQ multiplex PCR, the TCRdb table keeps only in-frame clones and is missing some. This table has about 450,000 clones, around 79% appearing once. Input material: PBMCs. Receptors originate from a woman aged 35 to 49 in good health. Some clones in this sample may be carry-over from other donors' samples. Each CDR3 is given with its conserved first and last residue. D genes are given only for firm matches. The listing skips clone size in some rows; elsewhere it reads once, few, many or a size class.

clone_size: NA
j_call: TRBJ1-2
d_call: NA
v_call: TRBV7-9
cdr3_aa: CASSPKDFFSGYTF
cdr3_nt: TGTGCCAGCAGCCCCAAAGATTTTTTCTCAGGCTACACCTTC

clone_size: NA
j_call: TRBJ1-5
d_call: NA
v_call: TRBV11-3
cdr3_aa: CASSPGGRNQPQHF
cdr3_nt: TGTGCCAGCAGCCCGGGGGGAAGGAATCAGCCCCAGCATTTT

clone_size: once
j_call: TRBJ2-7
d_call: NA
v_call: TRBV28
cdr3_aa: CASSPPAGAYEQYF
cdr3_nt: TGTGCCAGCAGTCCTCCGGCGGGCGCCTACGAGCAGTACTTC

clone_size: few
j_call: TRBJ1-5
d_call: NA
v_call: TRBV6-1
cdr3_aa: CASSESRGRTQPQHF
cdr3_nt: TGTGCCAGCAGTGAATCCCGGGGACGCACTCAGCCCCAGCATTTT

clone_size: NA
j_call: TRBJ2-5
d_call: TRBD2
v_call: TRBV5-4
cdr3_aa: CASSLGLAGPQETQYF
cdr3_nt: TGTGCCAGCAGCTTGGGACTAGCGGGTCCCCAAGAGACCCAGTACTTC

clone_size: once
j_call: TRBJ2-1
d_call: NA
v_call: TRBV29-1
cdr3_aa: CSVEGSVEQFF
cdr3_nt: TGCAGCGTTGAAGGTAGCGTCGAGCAGTTCTTC

clone_size: few
j_call: TRBJ2-1
d_call: NA
v_call: TRBV5-6
cdr3_aa: CASSLMAASSYNEQFF
cdr3_nt: TGTGCCAGCAGCTTGATGGCTGCAAGCTCCTACAATGAGCAGTTCTTC

clone_size: NA
j_call: TRBJ2-5
d_call: NA
v_call: TRBV19
cdr3_aa: CASSIQVQETQYF
cdr3_nt: TGTGCCAGTAGTATCCAGGTTCAAGAGACCCAGTACTTC

clone_size: NA
j_call: TRBJ1-3
d_call: NA
v_call: TRBV7-9
cdr3_aa: CASSLGLGRGAGNTIYF
cdr3_nt: TGTGCCAGCAGCCTCGGGTTGGGGCGTGGAGCTGGAAACACCATATATTTT

clone_size: NA
j_call: TRBJ2-7
d_call: NA
v_call: TRBV2
cdr3_aa: CASTYGVSYEQYF
cdr3_nt: TGTGCCAGCACTTACGGGGTTTCCTACGAGCAGTACTTC

clone_size: once
j_call: TRBJ2-2
d_call: TRBD2
v_call: TRBV5-1
cdr3_aa: CASTPGLAIGELFF
cdr3_nt: TGCGCCAGTACCCCGGGACTAGCGATCGGGGAGCTGTTTTTT

clone_size: NA
j_call: TRBJ2-7
d_call: TRBD1
v_call: TRBV7-2
cdr3_aa: CASSFRGDRGEQYF
cdr3_nt: TGTGCCAGCAGCTTTAGGGGGGACAGGGGCGAGCAGTACTTC

clone_size: NA
j_call: TRBJ2-7
d_call: TRBD1
v_call: TRBV19
cdr3_aa: CASRGTGLYEQYF
cdr3_nt: TGTGCCAGTAGAGGGACAGGGCTATACGAGCAGTACTTC

clone_size: few
j_call: TRBJ1-2
d_call: NA
v_call: TRBV20-1
cdr3_aa: CSADTDYGYTF
cdr3_nt: TGCAGTGCGGACACGGACTATGGCTACACCTTC

clone_size: NA
j_call: TRBJ2-2
d_call: NA
v_call: TRBV9
cdr3_aa: CASSVAVAVHGELFF
cdr3_nt: TGTGCCAGCAGCGTAGCGGTAGCGGTACACGGGGAGCTGTTTTTT

clone_size: NA
j_call: TRBJ2-7
d_call: NA
v_call: TRBV30
cdr3_aa: CAWSEGPPPYEQYF
cdr3_nt: TGTGCCTGGAGTGAGGGGCCGCCTCCCTACGAGCAGTACTTC

clone_size: NA
j_call: TRBJ2-7
d_call: TRBD2
v_call: TRBV29-1
cdr3_aa: CSVRTLNSGSPTYEQYF
cdr3_nt: TGCAGCGTTCGGACTTTAAATAGCGGGAGCCCGACCTACGAGCAGTACTTC

clone_size: NA
j_call: TRBJ2-7
d_call: NA
v_call: TRBV5-1
cdr3_aa: CASSLGLGGEQYF
cdr3_nt: TGCGCCAGCAGCTTGGGTCTAGGGGGGGAGCAGTACTTC

clone_size: NA
j_call: TRBJ1-1
d_call: NA
v_call: TRBV6-6
cdr3_aa: CASSYSDKNTEAFF
cdr3_nt: TGTGCCAGCAGTTACTCGGACAAGAACACTGAAGCTTTCTTT

clone_size: many
j_call: TRBJ1-2
d_call: NA
v_call: TRBV6-1
cdr3_aa: CASSAEDDRPGYGYTF
cdr3_nt: TGTGCCAGCAGTGCCGAAGACGACAGGCCAGGCTATGGCTACACCTTC

clone_size: NA
j_call: TRBJ2-7
d_call: NA
v_call: TRBV7-9
cdr3_aa: CASSFSSGDEQYF
cdr3_nt: TGTGCCAGCAGCTTCTCCTCTGGGGACGAGCAGTACTTC

clone_size: few
j_call: TRBJ1-1
d_call: TRBD1
v_call: TRBV6-5
cdr3_aa: CASSLTGDTEAFF
cdr3_nt: TGTGCCAGCAGCCTTACAGGGGACACTGAAGCTTTCTTT

clone_size: NA
j_call: TRBJ1-2
d_call: TRBD1
v_call: TRBV11-2
cdr3_aa: CASSWSGTGSYGYTF
cdr3_nt: TGTGCCAGCAGCTGGTCGGGGACAGGGAGCTATGGCTACACCTTC

clone_size: few
j_call: TRBJ2-7
d_call: TRBD2
v_call: TRBV19
cdr3_aa: CASSAGTTYEQYF
cdr3_nt: TGTGCCAGTAGTGCCGGGACTACCTACGAGCAGTACTTC

clone_size: NA
j_call: TRBJ1-4
d_call: TRBD1
v_call: TRBV25-1
cdr3_aa: CASSVSGGSGNEKLFF
cdr3_nt: TGTGCCAGCAGTGTTTCAGGGGGTTCGGGTAATGAAAAACTGTTTTTT

clone_size: NA
j_call: TRBJ2-2
d_call: TRBD1
v_call: TRBV7-9
cdr3_aa: CASSPTGTGTGELFF
cdr3_nt: TGTGCCAGCAGCCCGACAGGGACGGGCACCGGGGAGCTGTTTTTT

clone_size: NA
j_call: TRBJ2-3
d_call: NA
v_call: TRBV28
cdr3_aa: CASRHQGNTQYF
cdr3_nt: TGTGCCAGCAGACACCAGGGGAATACGCAGTATTTT

clone_size: NA
j_call: TRBJ2-1
d_call: TRBD2
v_call: TRBV19
cdr3_aa: CASRLTSGSSYNEQFF
cdr3_nt: TGTGCCAGTAGGTTGACTAGCGGGAGTTCCTACAATGAGCAGTTCTTC

clone_size: NA
j_call: TRBJ2-2
d_call: NA
v_call: TRBV19
cdr3_aa: CAARGYDAGELFF
cdr3_nt: TGTGCTGCTCGGGGTTACGATGCCGGGGAGCTGTTTTTT

clone_size: many
j_call: TRBJ2-7
d_call: TRBD1
v_call: TRBV30
cdr3_aa: CAWSRPGGPPYEQYF
cdr3_nt: TGTGCCTGGAGTCGGCCAGGGGGCCCCCCCTACGAGCAGTACTTC

clone_size: NA
j_call: TRBJ2-3
d_call: NA
v_call: TRBV30
cdr3_aa: CAYSRSLGADTQYF
cdr3_nt: TGTGCCTACTCCCGGAGCCTTGGGGCAGATACGCAGTATTTT

clone_size: NA
j_call: TRBJ1-2
d_call: NA
v_call: TRBV15
cdr3_aa: CATSRDRGYGYTF
cdr3_nt: TGTGCCACCAGCAGAGACAGGGGCTATGGCTACACCTTC

clone_size: NA
j_call: TRBJ2-2
d_call: TRBD2
v_call: TRBV7-9
cdr3_aa: CASSEVLAGATGELFF
cdr3_nt: TGTGCCAGCAGCGAGGTCCTAGCGGGGGCCACCGGGGAGCTGTTTTTT